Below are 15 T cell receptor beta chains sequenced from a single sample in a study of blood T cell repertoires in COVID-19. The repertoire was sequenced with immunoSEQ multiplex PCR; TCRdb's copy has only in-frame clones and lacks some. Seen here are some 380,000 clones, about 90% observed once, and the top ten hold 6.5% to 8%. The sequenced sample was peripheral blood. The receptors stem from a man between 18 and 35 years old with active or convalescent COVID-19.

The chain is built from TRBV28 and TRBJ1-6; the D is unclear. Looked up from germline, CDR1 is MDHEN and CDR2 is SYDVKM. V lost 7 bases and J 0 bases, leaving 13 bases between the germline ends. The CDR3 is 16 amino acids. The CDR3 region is CASIPGSSSYNSPLHF. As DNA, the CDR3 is TGTGCCAGCATTCCGGGGTCCAGCTCCTATAATTCACCCCTCCACTTT.

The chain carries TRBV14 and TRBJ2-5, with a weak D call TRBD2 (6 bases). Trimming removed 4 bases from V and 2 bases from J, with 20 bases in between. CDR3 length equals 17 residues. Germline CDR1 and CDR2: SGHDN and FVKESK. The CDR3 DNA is TGTGCCAGCAGCCCGCGCGGGGCGGGGTCTTGGCAAGAGACCCAGTACTTC. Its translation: CASSPRGAGSWQETQYF.

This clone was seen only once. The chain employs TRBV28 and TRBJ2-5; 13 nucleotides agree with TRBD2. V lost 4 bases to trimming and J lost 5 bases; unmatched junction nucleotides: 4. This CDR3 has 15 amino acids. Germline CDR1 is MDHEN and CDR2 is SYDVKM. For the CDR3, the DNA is TGTGCCAGCAGTTGGGGACTAGCGGGGCGGGAGACCCAGTACTTC. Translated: CASSWGLAGRETQYF.

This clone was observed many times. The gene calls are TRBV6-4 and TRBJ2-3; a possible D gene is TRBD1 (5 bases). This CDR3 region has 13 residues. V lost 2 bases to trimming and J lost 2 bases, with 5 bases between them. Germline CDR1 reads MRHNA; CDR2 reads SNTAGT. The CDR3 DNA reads TGTGCCAGCAGTGACGGACACACAGATACGCAGTATTTT. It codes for CASSDGHTDTQYF.

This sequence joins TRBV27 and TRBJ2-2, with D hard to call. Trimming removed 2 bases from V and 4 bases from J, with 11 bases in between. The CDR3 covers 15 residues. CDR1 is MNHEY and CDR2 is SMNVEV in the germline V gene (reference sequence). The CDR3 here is CASSLSRSGTGELFF. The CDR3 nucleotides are TGTGCCAGCAGTTTAAGTAGGTCGGGCACCGGGGAGCTGTTTTTT.

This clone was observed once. The CDR3 nucleotides are TGTGCCAGCACCCGGGACAGGGCCTACAATGAGCAGTTCTTC. Translation gives CASTRDRAYNEQFF. The chain is built from TRBV11-2 and TRBJ2-1; 9 bases fit TRBD1. Germline CDR1 reads SGHAT; CDR2 reads FQNNGV. The CDR3 extends over 14 amino acids. The V segment lost 7 bases and the J segment 2 bases; nucleotides outside the gene matches: 3.

The DNA for the CDR3 is TGTGCCAGCAGTGGACGCCCCGACGGGATTTACACCGGGGAGCTGTTTTTT. It yields the protein CASSGRPDGIYTGELFF. The rearrangement uses TRBV25-1 and TRBJ2-2, with D perhaps TRBD2 (5 bases). This CDR3 contains 17 residues. V was clipped by 4 bases and J by 3 bases, with 18 bases between them. The V gene's germline CDR1 is MGHDK and CDR2 SYGVNS.

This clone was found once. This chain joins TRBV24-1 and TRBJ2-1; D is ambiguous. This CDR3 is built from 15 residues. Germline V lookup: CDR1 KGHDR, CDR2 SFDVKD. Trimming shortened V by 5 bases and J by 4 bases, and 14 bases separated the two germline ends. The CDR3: CATSGIRPLYNEQFF. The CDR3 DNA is TGTGCCACCAGTGGAATCAGGCCCCTTTACAATGAGCAGTTCTTC.

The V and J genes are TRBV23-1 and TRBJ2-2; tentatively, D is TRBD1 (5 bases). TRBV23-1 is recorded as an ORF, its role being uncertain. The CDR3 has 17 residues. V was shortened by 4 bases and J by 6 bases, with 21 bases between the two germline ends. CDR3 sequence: CASSLDKDVALSGELFF. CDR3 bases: TGCGCCAGCAGTCTGGACAAAGACGTAGCTCTCTCCGGGGAGCTGTTTTTT.

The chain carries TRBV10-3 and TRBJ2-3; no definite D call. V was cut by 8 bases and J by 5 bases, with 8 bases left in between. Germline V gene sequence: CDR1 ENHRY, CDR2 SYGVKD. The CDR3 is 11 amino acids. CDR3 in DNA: TGTGCCATCTCGACGGGAGATACGCAGTATTTT. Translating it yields CAISTGDTQYF.

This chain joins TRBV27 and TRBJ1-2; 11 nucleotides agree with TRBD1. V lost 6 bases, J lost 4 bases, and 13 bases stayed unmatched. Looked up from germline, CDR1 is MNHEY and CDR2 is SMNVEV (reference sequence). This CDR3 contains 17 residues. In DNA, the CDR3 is TGTGCCAGCAGGGGTGGTCCCGGGACAGGGGGAGGCTATGGCTACACCTTC. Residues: CASRGGPGTGGGYGYTF.

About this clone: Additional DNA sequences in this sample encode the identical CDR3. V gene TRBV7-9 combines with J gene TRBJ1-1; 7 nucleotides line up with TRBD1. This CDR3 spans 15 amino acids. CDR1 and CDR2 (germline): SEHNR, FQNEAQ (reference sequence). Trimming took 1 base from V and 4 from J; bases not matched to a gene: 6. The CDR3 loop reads CASSLGRGGGTEAFF. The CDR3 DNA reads TGTGCCAGCAGCTTAGGTAGAGGGGGCGGCACTGAAGCTTTCTTT. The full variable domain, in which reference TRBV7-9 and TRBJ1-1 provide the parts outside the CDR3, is DTGVSQNPRHKITKRGQNVTFRCDPISEHNRLYWYRQTLGQGPEFLTYFQNEAQLEKSRLLSDRFSAERPKGSFSTLEIQRTEQGDSAMYLCASSLGRGGGTEAFFGQGTRLTVV.

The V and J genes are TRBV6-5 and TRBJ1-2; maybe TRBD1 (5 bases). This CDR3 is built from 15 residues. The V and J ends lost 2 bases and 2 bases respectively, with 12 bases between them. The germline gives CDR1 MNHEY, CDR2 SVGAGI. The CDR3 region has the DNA TGTGCCAGCAGTTACCTCGACAGACCCAACTATGGCTACACCTTC. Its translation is CASSYLDRPNYGYTF.

In nucleotides, the CDR3 is TGTGCCAGCAGTTACCGGACAGGTAGCAATCAGCCCCAGCATTTT. Its translation is CASSYRTGSNQPQHF. V gene TRBV6-5 combines with J gene TRBJ1-5; the match to TRBD1 covers 7 bases. V lost 2 bases and J lost 0; bases outside the gene matches: 1. Germline lookup yields CDR1 MNHEY and CDR2 SVGAGI. This CDR3 contains 15 residues.

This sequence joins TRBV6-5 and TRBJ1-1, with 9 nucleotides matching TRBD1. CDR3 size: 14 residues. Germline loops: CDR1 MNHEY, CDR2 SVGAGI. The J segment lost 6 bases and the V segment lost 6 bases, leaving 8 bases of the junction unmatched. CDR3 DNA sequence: TGTGCCAGCAGCTTAAGACAGGGGGGATCTGAAGCTTTCTTT. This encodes CASSLRQGGSEAFF.